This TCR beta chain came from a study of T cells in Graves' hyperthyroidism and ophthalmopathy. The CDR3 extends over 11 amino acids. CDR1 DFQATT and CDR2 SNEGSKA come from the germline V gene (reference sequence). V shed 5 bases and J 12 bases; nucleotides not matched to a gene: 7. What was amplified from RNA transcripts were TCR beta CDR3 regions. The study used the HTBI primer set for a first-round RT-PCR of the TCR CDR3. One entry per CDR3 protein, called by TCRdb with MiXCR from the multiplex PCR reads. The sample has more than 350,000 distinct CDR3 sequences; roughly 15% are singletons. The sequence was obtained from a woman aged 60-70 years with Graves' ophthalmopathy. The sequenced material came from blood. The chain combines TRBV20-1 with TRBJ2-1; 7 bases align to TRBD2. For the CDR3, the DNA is TGCAGTGCTGATCCGGGAGGAGGGCAGTTCTTC. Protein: CSADPGGGQFF.